The clone carrying this T cell receptor (beta chain) has a single count. Its antigen remains unknown. This sample was included in a study of cytomegalovirus exposure and HLA in healthy donors. Study-level information: Earlier results showed approximately 110 million unique TCR beta sequences derived from approximately 170 million T cells. Regarding the study as a whole: Researchers left out some V segments, among them TRBV6-2 and TRBV6-3, as indistinguishable.

Vbeta (60) and Jbeta (13) primers were used in the PCR. Data came from immunoSEQ multiplex PCR; TCRdb stores just in-frame clones and leaves some out. The repertoire has 160,000 or so clones, approximately 80% of them found once; the top ten carry approximately 0.47%. Trimming removed 6 bases from V and 3 bases from J; junction bases left unmatched: 7. The CDR3 contains 15 residues. The germline V gene has CDR1 LNHDA and CDR2 SQIVND (reference sequence). The clonotype originates from a woman aged 50 to 60 in good health and CMV-seronegative. The chain has TRBV19 and TRBJ2-4, with 8 bases aligning to TRBD1. Source material: PBMCs. CDR3 loop: CASSLQGVYKNIQYF. The CDR3 DNA reads as TGTGCCAGTAGCCTACAGGGGGTGTACAAAAACATTCAGTACTTC.